This passage covers 5 T cell receptor beta chains from one sample sequenced in a study of CD8 T cells in ankylosing spondylitis (dated 2017 in TCRdb). On the study overall, not on this receptor specifically: Blood from ankylosing spondylitis patients appeared to be characterized by a TCR beta motif composed of about eight highly homologous amino acid variants.

Their recognized antigens are unknown. The receptor library was made with 5' RACE. The run used an Illumina HiSeq 2500. TCRdb passed the public sequencing reads through fastp at Q25 and MiXCR, retaining productive beta sequences. Each entry is one CDR3 protein sequence, shown with its most common DNA and genes. The sample table contains roughly 670,000 distinct CDR3 sequences; only one count was recorded for 15% to 20% of them. Of the sample, approximately 18% falls within the top ten clones. The sample comprised blood, either unsorted or a sorted T cell fraction (not recorded which). The receptor source for this set is a male donor with ankylosing spondylitis.

This clonotype was found a few times. The gene calls are TRBV6-2 or TRBV6-3 and TRBJ2-1; possibly TRBD2 for D (6 bases). Per germline, CDR1 MNHEY and CDR2 SVGEGT. CDR3 size: 15 residues. Trimming left V 2 bases short and J 2 bases short, with 10 bases between. CDR3: CASSYLAPPYNEQFF. CDR3 nucleotides: TGTGCCAGCAGTTACCTAGCGCCCCCCTACAATGAGCAGTTCTTC.

This clonotype was seen repeatedly, ten times or more. J is TRBJ2-1 and V is TRBV20-1; 7 nucleotides align to TRBD2. The CDR3 runs 16 residues. From germline, CDR1 is DFQATT and CDR2 SNEGSKA (reference sequence). Unmatched junction bases numbered 17, after V lost 7 bases and J lost 5 bases. The CDR3 is CSVRGPEGLMNNEQFF. CDR3 coding DNA: TGCAGTGTCCGAGGTCCCGAGGGACTAATGAACAATGAGCAGTTCTTC.

The chain has TRBV20-1 and TRBJ2-3, with TRBD1 identical over 12 bases. The CDR3 has 13 residues. Trimming cost V 6 bases and J 4 bases; bases outside gene matches: 2. Germline V gives CDR1 DFQATT, CDR2 SNEGSKA (reference sequence). DNA for the CDR3: TGCAGTGCCCGGGACAGGGGGCCAGATACGCAGTATTTT. It codes for CSARDRGPDTQYF.

This clonotype appeared many times. The V and J genes are TRBV18 and TRBJ2-2, with unresolved D. Germline V lookup: CDR1 KGHSH, CDR2 LQKENI. The ends were cut back, 1 base at V and 6 bases at J, with 6 bases in the middle. This CDR3 contains 13 residues. CDR3 DNA sequence: TGTGCCAGCTCACCACAAGTGGCCGGGGAGCTGTTTTTT. Amino acid sequence: CASSPQVAGELFF.

The chain recombines TRBV10-3 with TRBJ2-3; the match to TRBD1 covers 8 bases. J was trimmed by 0 bases and V by 10 bases; bases with no gene match: 12. Germline-derived CDR1 and CDR2 are ENHRY and SYGVKD. This CDR3 is built from 16 residues. The CDR3 region is CATRDAQGASTDTQYF. The CDR3 DNA sequence: TGTGCCACCAGAGATGCTCAGGGGGCCAGCACAGATACGCAGTATTTT.